This T cell receptor beta chain was retrieved from a study of T cells in Graves' hyperthyroidism and ophthalmopathy (dated by TCRdb to between 2019 and 2020). With respect to the entire study: Peripheral blood was sampled at the time of initial diagnosis, prior to any treatment. Prospective prediction of ophthalmopathy was tested in an independent validation cohort of 18 to 20 hyperthyroidism patients and approximately 17 patients who later progressed to ophthalmopathy. The approximately 98 discovery patients were randomly divided into training and test sets at a 7:3 ratio. Once sampling was done, hyperthyroidism patients were given methimazole at a starting dose of 30 mg daily, whereas ophthalmopathy patients were given high-dose intravenous methylprednisolone. In addition, the study compared T-cell repertoires in thyroid tissue and in blood from 6 or 7 Graves' hyperthyroidism patients. The paper reports TCR Vbeta CDR3 sequencing of 135 peripheral blood samples: under 45 ophthalmopathy, fewer than 80 hyperthyroidism and approximately 17 progressor patients. To identify distinguishing TCR V-J signatures, a discovery cohort of around 100 patients was used, comprising roughly 45 with Graves' ophthalmopathy and 57 with stable Graves' hyperthyroidism. The paper's findings and limits, for the study overall: A model built on a 13 V-J signature distinguished ophthalmopathy from stable hyperthyroidism, reaching 85% to 90% sensitivity and approximately 83% specificity in cross-validation and 80%/75% in testing. In validation, the model predicted progression to ophthalmopathy a median of about 6.8 months before onset, with around 70% sensitivity and 72.22% specificity. Most expanded thyroid clonotypes (frequency above 0.001) were also detected in blood, a finding suggesting that blood repertoires may reflect thyroid immune responses. No statistical method was used to set the sample size in advance, and investigators knew the group allocation.

Amplification of TCR beta CDR3 regions was carried out from RNA transcripts. For the first round of RT-PCR on the TCR CDR3, the HTBI primer set was used together with the Qiagen OneStep RT-PCR kit. A second multiplex PCR round built the libraries, followed by size selection and purification. Paired-end sequencing of the libraries was performed with 100 bp reads on an Illumina HiSeq2000. Per the source publication's procedure: Raw data were processed with SOAPnuke, discarding reads with adapters, uncalled bases, mean Phred below 15, or no exact constant-primer or identifier match. COPE v1.2.5 was used to merge high-quality paired reads, and clonotypes were defined as unique nucleotide sequences. MiTCR v1.1 was used to align clonotypes to the IMGT TRBV, TRBD and TRBJ reference segments. The analysis included only V-J combinations with a frequency above 0.0001, which together covered around 99% of the repertoires. A TCS score was defined as the ratio of F50 (clonal expansion) to E x V (chaos), with BLOSUM62-based TCRdist applied between CDR3 peptides within each V-J. Welch's t-statistics and random forest reduced 500 to 550 V-J features to 10 to 15, which were used in a naive Bayes classifier (R e1071). TCRdb ran its own pipeline on the public reads, namely fastp trimming at Q25 and MiXCR clone calling, and kept in-frame beta chains. Rows with a matching CDR3 protein are joined into one entry that keeps the most common DNA and genes. These V and J calls rely on TCRdb rather than the paper's analysis. The sample contains about 720,000 distinct CDR3 sequences, around 20% of them found a single time. The leading ten clones occupy roughly 17% of the sample.

Of note for this clonotype: Its antigen is not yet known. No base qualities exist here, and no much larger clone lies one base off it.

From a lookup of the germline V gene (reference sequence), CDR1 and CDR2 are SEHNR and FQNEAQ. The germline V end is reduced by 0 bases and the J end by 4 bases; junction bases left unmatched: 4. The CDR3 runs 15 residues from the cysteine to the phenylalanine. CDR3 DNA only is kept here, 45 bases in frame from base 1. Hyperthyroidism patients were newly diagnosed, with disease duration under 2 months, and aged 18 to 65 years. The study excluded patients with uncontrolled infections, other autoimmune diseases, pregnancy or lactation. Diagnoses were established on the basis of clinical symptoms, serum thyroxine and TRAb, thyroid ultrasound, and orbital computed tomography. For progressor patients, blood was drawn at the first diagnosis of hyperthyroidism, before any ophthalmopathy symptoms had appeared. Ficoll-Paque density gradient centrifugation was used to isolate PBMCs from under 11 ml of fresh peripheral blood. Progressor patients were defined as those initially diagnosed with Graves' hyperthyroidism in whom ophthalmopathy developed during follow-up. Total RNA was extracted with Trizol reagent, and quality was checked on an Agilent 2100 Bioanalyzer.

The sequenced material came from blood. The chain employs TRBV7-9 and TRBJ2-3; TRBD1 matches 7 bases in the middle. The TCR comes from a woman aged 45-65 years with Graves' hyperthyroidism that later progressed to Graves' ophthalmopathy. The nucleotide sequence is given as TGTGCCAGCAGCTTAGCGACAGGGCTTCCAGATACGCAGTATTTT. Its coded protein is CASSLATGLPDTQYF.